The T cell receptor (beta chain) under discussion was sequenced for a study of cytomegalovirus exposure and HLA in healthy donors. Germline lookup yields CDR1 SGHRS and CDR2 YFSETQ. The CDR3 has 15 amino acids. V trimming: 0 bases; J trimming: 7 bases; junction bases outside the gene matches: 9. The study ran its PCR with 60 Vbeta and 13 Jbeta primers. Repertoires were generated with immunoSEQ multiplex PCR, while TCRdb's copy carries only in-frame clones and drops some. Among more than 100,000 clones listed, under 80% were seen once. The J gene is TRBJ1-1, the V gene TRBV5-1, with 7 bases that match TRBD1. The sample comprised PBMCs. The clonotype was recovered from a young woman in good health and CMV-seropositive. The CDR3 here is CASSLGQGSMDEAFF. CDR3 DNA sequence: TGCGCCAGCAGCTTGGGACAGGGATCGATGGATGAAGCTTTCTTT.